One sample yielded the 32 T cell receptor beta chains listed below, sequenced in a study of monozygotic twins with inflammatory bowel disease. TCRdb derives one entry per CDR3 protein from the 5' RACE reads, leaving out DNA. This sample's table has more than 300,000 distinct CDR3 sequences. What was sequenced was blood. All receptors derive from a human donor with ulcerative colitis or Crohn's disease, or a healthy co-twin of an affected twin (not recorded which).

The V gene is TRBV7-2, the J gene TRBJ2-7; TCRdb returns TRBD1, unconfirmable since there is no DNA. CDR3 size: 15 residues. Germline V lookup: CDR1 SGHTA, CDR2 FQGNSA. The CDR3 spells CASSQDRAPSYEQYF.

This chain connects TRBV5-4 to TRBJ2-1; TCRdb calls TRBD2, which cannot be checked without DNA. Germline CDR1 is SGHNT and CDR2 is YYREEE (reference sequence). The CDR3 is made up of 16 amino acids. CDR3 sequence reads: CASSLSLAGALNEQFF.

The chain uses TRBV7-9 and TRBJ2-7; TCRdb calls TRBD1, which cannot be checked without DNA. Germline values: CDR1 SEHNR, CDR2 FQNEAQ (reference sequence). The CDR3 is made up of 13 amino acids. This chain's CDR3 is CASSLVDRDEQYF.

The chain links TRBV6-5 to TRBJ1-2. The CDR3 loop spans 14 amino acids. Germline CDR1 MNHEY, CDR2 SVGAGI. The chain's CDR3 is CASSYNSLYYGYTF.

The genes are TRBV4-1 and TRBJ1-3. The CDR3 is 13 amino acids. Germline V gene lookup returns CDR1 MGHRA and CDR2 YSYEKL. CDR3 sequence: CASSPISGNTIYF.

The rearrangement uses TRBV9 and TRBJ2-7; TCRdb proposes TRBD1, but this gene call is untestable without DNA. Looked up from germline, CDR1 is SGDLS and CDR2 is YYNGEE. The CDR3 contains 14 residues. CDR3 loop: CASSVDTGPYEQYF.

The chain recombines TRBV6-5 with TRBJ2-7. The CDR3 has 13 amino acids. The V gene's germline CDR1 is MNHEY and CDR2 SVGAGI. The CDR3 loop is CASSYSASYEQYF.

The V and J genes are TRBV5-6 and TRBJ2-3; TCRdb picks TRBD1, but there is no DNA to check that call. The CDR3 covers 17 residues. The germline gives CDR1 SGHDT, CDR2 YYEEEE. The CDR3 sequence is CASSLSGRSITTDTQYF.

This CDR3 is CASSLAGKYQETQYF. This chain uses TRBV7-8 with TRBJ2-5. The CDR3 is 15 amino acids. Per the germline V gene, CDR1 is SGHVS and CDR2 is FQNEAQ. The full variable domain, with the rest looked up from reference TRBV7-8 and TRBJ2-5, is GAGVSQSPRYKVAKRGQDVALRCDPISGHVSLFWYQQALGQGPEFLTYFQNEAQLDKSGLPSDRFFAERPEGSVSTLKIQRTQQEDSAVYLCASSLAGKYQETQYFGPGTRLLVL.

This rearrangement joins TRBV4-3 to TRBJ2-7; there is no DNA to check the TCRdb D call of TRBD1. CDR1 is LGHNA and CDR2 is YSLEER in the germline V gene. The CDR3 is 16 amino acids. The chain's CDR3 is CASSQDRHLGVYEQYF.

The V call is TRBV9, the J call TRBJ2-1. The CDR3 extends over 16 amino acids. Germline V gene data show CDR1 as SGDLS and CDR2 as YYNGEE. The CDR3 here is CASSEGSSGSYNEQFF.

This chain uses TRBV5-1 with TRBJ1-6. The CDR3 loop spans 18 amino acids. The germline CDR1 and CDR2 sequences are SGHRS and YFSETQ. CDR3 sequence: CASSLASFSSQRYSPLHF.

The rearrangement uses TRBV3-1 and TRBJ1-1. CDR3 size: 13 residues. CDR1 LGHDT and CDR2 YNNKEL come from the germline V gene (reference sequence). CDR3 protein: CASSQNREGLAFF.

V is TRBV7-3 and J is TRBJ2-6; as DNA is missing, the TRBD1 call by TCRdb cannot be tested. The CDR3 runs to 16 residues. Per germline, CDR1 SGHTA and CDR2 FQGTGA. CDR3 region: CASSSNRGHGANVLTF. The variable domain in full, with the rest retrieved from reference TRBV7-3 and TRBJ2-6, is GAGVSQTPSNKVTEKGKYVELRCDPISGHTALYWYRQSLGQGPEFLIYFQGTGAADDSGLPNDRFFAVRPEGSVSTLKIQRTERGDSAVYLCASSSNRGHGANVLTFGAGSRLTVL.

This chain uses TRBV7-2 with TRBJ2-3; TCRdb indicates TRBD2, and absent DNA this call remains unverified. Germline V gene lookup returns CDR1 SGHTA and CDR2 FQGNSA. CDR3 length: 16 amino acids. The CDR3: CASSLGSGGITDTQYF.

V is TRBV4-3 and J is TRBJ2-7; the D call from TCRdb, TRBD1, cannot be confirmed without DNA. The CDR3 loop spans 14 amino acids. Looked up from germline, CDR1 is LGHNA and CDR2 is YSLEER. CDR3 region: CASSQVAGGNEQYF.

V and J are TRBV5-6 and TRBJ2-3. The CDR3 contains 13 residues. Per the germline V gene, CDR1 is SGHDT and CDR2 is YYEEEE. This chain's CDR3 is CASSLASPDTQYF.

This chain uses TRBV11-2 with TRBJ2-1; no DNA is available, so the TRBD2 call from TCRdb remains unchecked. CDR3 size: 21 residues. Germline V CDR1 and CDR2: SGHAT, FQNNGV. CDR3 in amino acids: CASSANPKMTSGGASYNEQFF. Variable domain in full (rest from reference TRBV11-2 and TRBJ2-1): EAGVAQSPRYKIIEKRQSVAFWCNPISGHATLYWYQQILGQGPKLLIQFQNNGVVDDSQLPKDRFSAERLKGVDSTLKIQPAKLEDSAVYLCASSANPKMTSGGASYNEQFFGPGTRLTVL.

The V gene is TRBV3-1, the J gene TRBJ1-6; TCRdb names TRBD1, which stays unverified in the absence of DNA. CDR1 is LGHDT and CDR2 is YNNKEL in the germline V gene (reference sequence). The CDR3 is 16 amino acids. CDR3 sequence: CASSPRILGMNSPLHF.

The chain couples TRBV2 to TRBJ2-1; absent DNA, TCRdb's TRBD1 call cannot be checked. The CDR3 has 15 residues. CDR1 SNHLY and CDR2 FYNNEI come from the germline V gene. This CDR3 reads CASPPGGEFYNEQFF.

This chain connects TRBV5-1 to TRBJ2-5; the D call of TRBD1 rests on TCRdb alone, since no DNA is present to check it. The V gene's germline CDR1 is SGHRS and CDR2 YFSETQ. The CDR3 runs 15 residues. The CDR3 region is CASSPGGTYQETQYF.

The CDR3 sequence is CASSFDPGRDYEQYF. The rearrangement uses TRBV7-2 and TRBJ2-7; TCRdb's D call, TRBD1, is unchecked because there is no DNA. Looked up from germline, CDR1 is SGHTA and CDR2 is FQGNSA. This CDR3 region has 15 residues.

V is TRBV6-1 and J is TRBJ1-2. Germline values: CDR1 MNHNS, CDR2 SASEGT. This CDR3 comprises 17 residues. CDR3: CASSLRPVWEGTSGYTF.

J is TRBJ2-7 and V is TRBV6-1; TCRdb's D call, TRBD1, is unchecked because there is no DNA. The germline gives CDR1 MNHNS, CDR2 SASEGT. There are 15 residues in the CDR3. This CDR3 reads CASSWGQWYSYEQYF.

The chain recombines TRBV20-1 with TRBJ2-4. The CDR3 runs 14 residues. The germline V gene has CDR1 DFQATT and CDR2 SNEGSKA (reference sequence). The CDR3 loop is CSATDGLAKNIQYF.

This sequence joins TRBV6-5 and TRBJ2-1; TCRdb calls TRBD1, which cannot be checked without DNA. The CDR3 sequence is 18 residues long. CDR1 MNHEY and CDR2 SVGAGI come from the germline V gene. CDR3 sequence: CASSYSGVGGDPYNEQFF.

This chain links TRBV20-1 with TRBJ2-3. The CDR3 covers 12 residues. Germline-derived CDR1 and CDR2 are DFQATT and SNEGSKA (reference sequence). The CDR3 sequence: CSVGISTDTQYF.

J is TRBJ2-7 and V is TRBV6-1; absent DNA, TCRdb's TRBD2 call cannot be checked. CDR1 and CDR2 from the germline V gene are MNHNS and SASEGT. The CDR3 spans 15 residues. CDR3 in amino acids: CASRLLAGGTYEQYF.

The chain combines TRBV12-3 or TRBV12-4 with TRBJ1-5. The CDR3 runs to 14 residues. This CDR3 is CASSLAGRNQPQHF.

The CDR3 here is CASSLKPGGKQPQHF. J is TRBJ1-5 and V is TRBV5-1; the TCRdb D gene call, TRBD1, has no DNA to confirm it. This CDR3 region has 15 residues. CDR1 is SGHRS, CDR2 YFSETQ, per germline.

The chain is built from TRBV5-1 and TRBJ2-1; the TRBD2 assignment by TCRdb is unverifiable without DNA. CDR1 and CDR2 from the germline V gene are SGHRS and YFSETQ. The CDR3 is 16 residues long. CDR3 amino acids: CASSLEGRSSYNEQFF.

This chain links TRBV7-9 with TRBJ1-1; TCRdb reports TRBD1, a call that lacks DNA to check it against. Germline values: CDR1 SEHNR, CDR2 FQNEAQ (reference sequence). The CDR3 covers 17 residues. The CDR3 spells CASSLWRGVHMNTEAFF.